The 4 T cell receptor beta chains in this list originate from one sample, sequenced in a study of T cell responses to AZD1222 COVID-19 vaccine (dated by TCRdb to the early 2020s). This specimen's time point label, interpreted: baseline before first vaccination. The method behind the library was the immunoSEQ multiplex PCR assay. The clones in this table, taken by TCRdb from immuneACCESS, are in-frame only. Not every clone is retained; where verified, under half of the shortfall comes from an unresolved V gene, and the cause of the rest is unknown. This sample holds 130,000 or so clones; just over 90% were observed only once. The biggest ten clones account for 6.9% of the sample. Sequences were derived from peripheral blood, sampled on day 0 of AZD1222 vaccination. These receptors were taken from an adult in good health.

The chain combines TRBV14 with TRBJ2-1; either TRBD1 or TRBD2 may supply D (5 bases each). V lost 1 base and J 9 bases, leaving 13 bases between the germline ends. The CDR3 is 14 amino acids. Per the germline V gene, CDR1 is SGHDN and CDR2 is FVKESK. The CDR3 DNA follows: TGTGCCAGCAGCCAAGTCTACGGGGCTGGTGAGCAGTTCTTC. Its protein product is CASSQVYGAGEQFF.

V is TRBV30 and J is TRBJ1-3; D unresolved. The CDR3 runs 13 residues. Germline V gene data show CDR1 as GTSNPN and CDR2 as SVGIG (reference sequence). V lost 4 bases, J lost 0 bases, and 7 bases lay in between. CDR3 sequence reads: CAWTTSSGNTIYF. For the CDR3, the DNA is TGTGCCTGGACGACCTCCTCTGGAAACACCATATATTTT.

This clone was picked up a small number of times. The rearrangement links TRBV4-2 to TRBJ2-3, with 14 bases lining up with TRBD2. Germline V gene lookup returns CDR1 LGHNA and CDR2 YNFKEQ. Trimming at V came to 1 base and at J to 4 bases, leaving 4 bases not matched to a gene. The CDR3 is made up of 17 amino acids. The CDR3 loop is CASSQVGTSGGADTQYF. CDR3 sequence (DNA): TGTGCCAGCAGCCAAGTTGGGACTAGCGGGGGAGCAGATACGCAGTATTTT.

This CDR3 reads CASSTGLSYEQYF. DNA for the CDR3: TGTGCCAGCAGTACAGGGTTATCCTACGAGCAGTACTTC. The chain combines TRBV6-5 with TRBJ2-7; TRBD1 might be the D (6 bases). Germline lookup yields CDR1 MNHEY and CDR2 SVGAGI. V was shortened by 5 bases and J by 1 base, with 9 bases between the two germline ends. The CDR3 spans 13 residues.